This T cell receptor (beta chain) was obtained from a study of blood T cell repertoires in COVID-19. On the study more broadly: The study drew acute and convalescent COVID-19 samples from the United States, Italy and Spain. T cells, B-cell-depleted T cells, or PBMCs provided the cDNA or gDNA that served as material.

The CDR3 extends over 14 amino acids. Germline CDR1 and CDR2: SGHTA and FQGTGA. Between the trimmed V and J ends, which lost 5 bases and 5 bases, there was a span of 15 bases. Per the original methods: Scientists estimated how many nucleated cells there were by amplifying reference gene primers. Here immunoSEQ multiplex PCR was the method, and the copy in TCRdb shows in-frame clones only, minus some. The V and J calls and clone size were taken over from that table, and D and trimming were inferred from the DNA. The sample lists around 450,000 clones, roughly 91% seen once, with 4% to 4.5% in the top ten.

This chain connects TRBV7-3 to TRBJ2-5, with D possibly being TRBD1 (6 bases). Sequencing input: peripheral blood. This receptor was identified in a woman in her twenties or thirties with acute or convalescent COVID-19. CDR3 protein: CASSRKGQVETQYF. In DNA form, the CDR3 reads TGTGCCAGCAGCCGCAAGGGACAAGTGGAGACCCAGTACTTC.